The entry below gives a single TCR beta chain sequence along with its context. Its target is not known. The sample comes from a study of human T cells and chemical hapten exposure. V lost 4 bases and J lost 12; bases outside the gene matches: 5. CDR1 is WSHSY and CDR2 is SAAADI in the germline V gene. This CDR3 contains 14 residues. Separate cDNA molecules received unique molecular identifiers, which the library attached to them. TCRdb processed the RACE reads anew with MiXCR; each CDR3 protein has one entry. This sample yields about 120,000 distinct CDR3 sequences, of which roughly 14% are seen a single time; approximately 2.8% belongs to the top ten. Study-level results: With patch test score, the counts of PT1 expanded TCRs showed a positive correlation. Unchanged with DPC sensitization were TCRs above 1 in 1000 frequency.

The sample's time point: pre-sensitization, week 0. Treatment here: therapeutic diphenylcyclopropenone sensitization with weekly scalp DPC. Investigators collected blood before applying each patch test. The receptor comes from a woman younger than 30 with alopecia areata. Some clones in this sample may be carry-over from other donors' samples. The sequences come from whole blood, collected in connection with sensitization to the hapten diphenylcyclopropenone (DPC). The gene calls are TRBV10-2 and TRBJ2-1; 14 bases match TRBD2. The CDR3 nucleotides are TGCGCCAGCAGTGGACTAGCGGGGGGGAAGGCGCAGTTCTTC. Protein: CASSGLAGGKAQFF.